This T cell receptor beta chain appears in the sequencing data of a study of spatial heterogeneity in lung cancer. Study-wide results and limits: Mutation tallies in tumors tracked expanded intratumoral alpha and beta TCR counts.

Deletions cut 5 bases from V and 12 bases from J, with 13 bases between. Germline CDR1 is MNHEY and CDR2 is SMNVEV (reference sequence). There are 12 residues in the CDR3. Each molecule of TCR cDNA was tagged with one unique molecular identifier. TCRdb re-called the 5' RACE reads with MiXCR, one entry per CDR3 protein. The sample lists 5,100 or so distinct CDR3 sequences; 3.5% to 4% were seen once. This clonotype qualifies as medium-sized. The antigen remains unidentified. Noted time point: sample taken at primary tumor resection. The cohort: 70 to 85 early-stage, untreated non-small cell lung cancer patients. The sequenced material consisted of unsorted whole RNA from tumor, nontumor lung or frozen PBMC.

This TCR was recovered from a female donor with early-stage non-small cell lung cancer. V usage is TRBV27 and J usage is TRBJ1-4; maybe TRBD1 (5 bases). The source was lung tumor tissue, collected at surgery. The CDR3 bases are TGTGCCAGCAGTCCCCTCTTAGGGGAACTGTTTTTT. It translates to CASSPLLGELFF.